Presented here are 27 T cell receptor beta chains from one specimen sequenced in a study of blood T cell repertoires in COVID-19. Assay used: immunoSEQ multiplex PCR; TCRdb lists only in-frame clones, some missing. This table has about 150,000 clones, approximately 80% appearing once. Input material: PBMCs or T cells enriched from blood (not recorded which). These receptors all stem from an older man who had been exposed to COVID-19.

The CDR3 reads CASSLGQGNYGYTF. The CDR3 DNA follows: TGTGCCAGCAGCTTGGGACAGGGGAACTATGGCTACACCTTC. This sequence joins TRBV5-6 and TRBJ1-2; 8 bases are shared with TRBD1. Germline V gene sequence: CDR1 SGHDT, CDR2 YYEEEE. Losses at the gene ends were 0 bases for V and 2 bases for J; bases not matched to a gene: 0. The CDR3 is 14 residues long.

This clone was observed a handful of times. The CDR3 protein is CASRGGANNEQFF. The CDR3 DNA reads TGTGCCAGCAGGGGGGGAGCTAACAATGAGCAGTTCTTC. The chain uses TRBV28 and TRBJ2-1; TRBD2 might be the D (6 bases). The V end was cut by 6 bases, the J end by 5 bases, with 11 bases between. The V gene's germline CDR1 is MDHEN and CDR2 SYDVKM. The CDR3 is 13 amino acids.

J is TRBJ1-2 and V is TRBV11-2; TRBD1 matches 8 bases. Germline lookup yields CDR1 SGHAT and CDR2 FQNNGV. This CDR3 is 15 amino acids long. V was clipped by 1 base and J by 4 bases; unmatched bases: 5. The CDR3 is CASSLVSGGGYGYTF. The CDR3, as DNA: TGTGCCAGCAGCTTAGTATCAGGGGGCGGCTATGGCTACACCTTC. The full variable domain, completed using reference TRBV11-2 and TRBJ1-2, is EAGVAQSPRYKIIEKRQSVAFWCNPISGHATLYWYQQILGQGPKLLIQFQNNGVVDDSQLPKDRFSAERLKGVDSTLKIQPAKLEDSAVYLCASSLVSGGGYGYTFGSGTRLTVV.

CDR3 nucleotides: TGTGCCAGCAGCGGGACAGGGACGGTATACGGCTCCTACGAGCAGTACTTC. It encodes CASSGTGTVYGSYEQYF. The chain is built from TRBV7-9 and TRBJ2-7; 9 positions match TRBD1. V lost 5 bases to trimming and J lost 0 bases; unmatched junction nucleotides: 11. Germline V gives CDR1 SEHNR, CDR2 FQNEAQ (reference sequence). This CDR3 contains 17 residues.

The chain is built from TRBV3-1 (or the pseudogene TRBV3-2) and TRBJ1-2; 7 bases agree with TRBD1. V shed 1 base, J shed 8 bases, and the junction held 10 bases outside the gene matches. The germline V gene has CDR1 LGHDT and CDR2 YNNKEL (reference sequence). The CDR3 totals 15 residues. The CDR3 sequence: CASSQVFDRVQGYTF. For the CDR3, the DNA is TGTGCCAGCAGCCAAGTTTTCGACAGGGTACAAGGCTACACCTTC.

The V and J genes are TRBV5-8 and TRBJ2-7, with 9 bases identical to TRBD2. Germline-derived CDR1 and CDR2 are SGHTS and YDEGEE. The CDR3 sequence is 15 residues long. J gave up 3 bases and V 0 bases, and 4 bases lay outside the gene matches. This CDR3 is CASSLGKRGDYEQYF. CDR3 in DNA: TGTGCCAGCAGCTTGGGAAAGCGGGGGGACTACGAGCAGTACTTC. Using reference TRBV5-8 and TRBJ2-7 for the parts outside the CDR3, the full variable domain is EAGVTQSPTHLIKTRGQQATLRCSPISGHTSVYWYQQALGLGLQFLLWYDEGEERNRGNFPPRFSGRQFPNYSSELNVNALELEDSALYLCASSLGKRGDYEQYFGPGTRLTVT.

V is TRBV13 and J is TRBJ1-1, with TRBD1 matching over 8 bases. The CDR3 covers 14 residues. From germline, CDR1 is PRHDT and CDR2 FYEKMQ (reference sequence). V shed 6 bases and J 1 base; nucleotides not matched to a gene: 4. The CDR3: CASRSQGGNTEAFF. The CDR3 DNA reads TGTGCCAGCAGGTCACAGGGGGGGAACACTGAAGCTTTCTTT.

The genes are TRBV28 and TRBJ2-1, with D possibly being TRBD1 (6 bases). The ends were cut back, 2 bases at V and 7 bases at J, with 15 bases in the middle. The CDR3 has 15 amino acids. The V gene's germline CDR1 is MDHEN and CDR2 SYDVKM. CDR3 region: CASSLGVTGANEQFF. The DNA for the CDR3 is TGTGCCAGCAGTTTAGGGGTGACAGGTGCGAATGAGCAGTTCTTC.

The chain has TRBV19 and TRBJ1-5, with D maybe TRBD1 (5 bases). The CDR3 sequence is 14 residues long. V was cut by 5 bases and J by 0 bases, with 8 bases left in between. Germline CDR1 LNHDA, CDR2 SQIVND (reference sequence). CDR3 residues: CASSGDYSNQPQHF. DNA for the CDR3: TGTGCCAGTAGTGGGGACTATAGCAATCAGCCCCAGCATTTT. The variable domain in full, with the rest retrieved from reference TRBV19 and TRBJ1-5, is DGGITQSPKYLFRKEGQNVTLSCEQNLNHDAMYWYRQDPGQGLRLIYYSQIVNDFQKGDIAEGYSVSREKKESFPLTVTSAQKNPTAFYLCASSGDYSNQPQHFGDGTRLSIL.

V and J are TRBV3-1 (or the pseudogene TRBV3-2) and TRBJ1-2; 12 bases align to TRBD1. Per germline, CDR1 LGHDT and CDR2 YNNKEL (reference sequence). The CDR3 is 15 residues long. With V trimmed by 0 bases and J by 12 bases, 8 bases remained unmatched. Here the CDR3 reads CASSQDIGTGGAHTF. The CDR3 bases are TGTGCCAGCAGCCAAGATATCGGGACAGGGGGCGCACACACCTTC.

V and J are TRBV3-1 (or the pseudogene TRBV3-2) and TRBJ1-1; possible D gene TRBD1, 6 bases. CDR1 LGHDT and CDR2 YNNKEL come from the germline V gene (reference sequence). The CDR3 loop spans 13 amino acids. The V gene lost 4 bases and the J gene lost 8 bases, with 14 bases spanning the gap. CDR3 region: CASSRGGTLEAFF. DNA for the CDR3: TGTGCCAGCAGCCGAGGGGGAACCCTCGAAGCTTTCTTT.

The gene calls are TRBV6-6 and TRBJ2-2; TRBD2 matches at 12 bases. The length of the CDR3 is 16 residues. V trimming: 7 bases; J trimming: 7 bases; junction bases outside the gene matches: 10. From germline, CDR1 is MNHNY and CDR2 SVGAGI (reference sequence). The CDR3 sequence: CASTRTSGIRGGELFF. The DNA of the CDR3 is TGTGCCAGCACCCGGACTAGCGGGATCAGGGGCGGGGAGCTGTTTTTT.

This clone appeared a single time. The chain employs TRBV28 and TRBJ2-7; 11 bases line up with TRBD1. The length of the CDR3 is 15 residues. From germline, CDR1 is MDHEN and CDR2 SYDVKM. Trimming at V came to 5 bases and at J to 6 bases, leaving 9 bases not matched to a gene. DNA for the CDR3: TGTGCCAGCAGTCAACTAGGGACAGGGGGAGGCGAGCAGTACTTC. Its translation: CASSQLGTGGGEQYF.

The chain carries TRBV2 and TRBJ1-1; D is undetermined. The ends were cut back, 4 bases at V and 5 bases at J, with 17 bases in the middle. Germline CDR1 and CDR2: SNHLY and FYNNEI. CDR3 size: 15 residues. CDR3 DNA sequence: TGTGCCAGCAGTGGTTGGCAGCCCCAGGAAACTGAAGCTTTCTTT. It encodes CASSGWQPQETEAFF.

V is TRBV5-5 and J is TRBJ1-4; 8 bases are a match to TRBD1. This CDR3 spans 15 amino acids. Germline V gene data show CDR1 as SGHKS and CDR2 as YYEKEE (reference sequence). J was trimmed by 5 bases and V by 4 bases; bases with no gene match: 7. CDR3 in amino acids: CASSIQGGGNEKLFF. Written as DNA, the CDR3 is TGTGCCAGCAGCATACAGGGGGGCGGGAATGAAAAACTGTTTTTT.

This chain connects TRBV28 to TRBJ2-1; 8 bases map to TRBD1. Trimming took 6 bases from V and 9 from J; bases not matched to a gene: 10. CDR3 size: 14 residues. Germline loops: CDR1 MDHEN, CDR2 SYDVKM. This chain's CDR3 is CASRQQGAQREQFF. CDR3 sequence (DNA): TGTGCCAGCAGGCAGCAGGGGGCACAACGTGAGCAGTTCTTC.

This CDR3 reads CASSPRETQYF. The CDR3 DNA is TGTGCCAGCAGCCCTCGTGAGACCCAGTACTTC. The rearrangement joins TRBV7-8 to TRBJ2-5; no reliable D call. The CDR3 is 11 amino acids. V gave up 5 bases and J gave up 5 bases, with 6 bases separating them. Per the germline V gene, CDR1 is SGHVS and CDR2 is FQNEAQ. Combining the CDR3 with reference TRBV7-8 and TRBJ2-5 gives the whole variable domain GAGVSQSPRYKVAKRGQDVALRCDPISGHVSLFWYQQALGQGPEFLTYFQNEAQLDKSGLPSDRFFAERPEGSVSTLKIQRTQQEDSAVYLCASSPRETQYFGPGTRLLVL.

This clone occurred a few times. The V call is TRBV25-1, the J call TRBJ2-3, with D unclear. Trimming removed 8 bases at V and 4 bases at J, with 16 bases between. The CDR3 contains 14 residues. The V gene's germline CDR1 is MGHDK and CDR2 SYGVNS. This chain's CDR3 is CASRLSPSADTQYF. CDR3 coding DNA: TGTGCCAGCCGTCTCTCCCCAAGCGCAGATACGCAGTATTTT.

The chain carries TRBV2 and TRBJ1-1, with 9 bases aligning to TRBD1. J lost 6 bases, V lost 7 bases, and 9 bases had no gene match. Germline lookup yields CDR1 SNHLY and CDR2 FYNNEI. This CDR3 contains 14 residues. The CDR3 protein is CASNPQGAGPEAFF. The CDR3 DNA reads as TGTGCCAGCAACCCACAGGGGGCTGGCCCTGAAGCTTTCTTT.

This clone was detected a few times. This sample includes further DNA sequences coding for the same CDR3. The chain employs TRBV10-2 and TRBJ1-1, with 7 bases matching TRBD1. Unmatched junction bases numbered 3, after V lost 3 bases and J lost 5 bases. The CDR3 has 13 amino acids. CDR1 is WSHSY, CDR2 SAAADI, per germline. The CDR3 DNA follows: TGCGCCAGCAGTGAACAGGGGCGGACTGAAGCTTTCTTT. Its translation: CASSEQGRTEAFF.

J is TRBJ1-2 and V is TRBV6-2 or TRBV6-3; 9 nucleotides align to TRBD1. CDR1 MNHEY and CDR2 SVGEGT come from the germline V gene. Trimming at V came to 2 bases and at J to 4 bases, leaving 11 bases not matched to a gene. The CDR3 is 17 amino acids. CDR3 sequence: CASSYTSGTGLFYGYTF. In DNA form, the CDR3 reads TGTGCCAGCAGTTACACCTCCGGGACAGGGCTCTTCTATGGCTACACCTTC.

The CDR3 spells CASSSRDTSNEQFF. The DNA for the CDR3 is TGTGCCAGCAGCTCCCGGGACACGTCAAATGAGCAGTTCTTC. The rearrangement joins TRBV5-4 to TRBJ2-1; TRBD1 is a possible D gene (6 bases). Trimming took 3 bases from V and 7 from J, leaving 14 bases between them. This CDR3 has 14 residues. CDR1 and CDR2 (germline): SGHNT, YYREEE (reference sequence).

The chain recombines TRBV7-9 with TRBJ1-1, with D tentatively TRBD1 (6 bases). V was pared by 5 bases and J by 0 bases, with 25 bases between. In germline, CDR1 is SEHNR, CDR2 FQNEAQ (reference sequence). This CDR3 is 19 amino acids long. The CDR3 protein is CASSRGQQGYQFMNTEAFF. CDR3 DNA sequence: TGTGCCAGCAGCAGAGGGCAACAGGGCTACCAATTTATGAACACTGAAGCTTTCTTT.

The chain employs TRBV2 and TRBJ1-4, with D perhaps TRBD1 (6 bases). V was shortened by 8 bases and J by 0 bases, with 10 bases between the two germline ends. CDR1 is SNHLY and CDR2 is FYNNEI in the germline V gene. The CDR3 sequence is 14 residues long. This CDR3 is CASRWTATNEKLFF. CDR3 DNA: TGTGCCAGCCGATGGACAGCAACTAATGAAAAACTGTTTTTT. The full variable domain, its missing parts supplied by reference TRBV2 and TRBJ1-4, is EPEVTQTPSHQVTQMGQEVILRCVPISNHLYFYWYRQILGQKVEFLVSFYNNEISEKSEIFDDQFSVERPDGSNFTLKIRSTKLEDSAMYFCASRWTATNEKLFFGSGTQLSVL.

The chain joins TRBV7-5 to TRBJ2-4; no check of the table's D call, TRBD2, against the DNA was made. TRBV7-5 is given as a pseudogene. This CDR3 spans 17 amino acids. The DNA of the CDR3 is TGTGCCAGAAGCTTACTTAGCGGGAGGGCCCGCAAAAACATTCAGTACTTC. Its translation is CARSLLSGRARKNIQYF.

This chain joins TRBV7-2 and TRBJ2-3; 9 nucleotides align to TRBD2. Trimming took 6 bases from V and 3 from J; bases not matched to a gene: 10. Per the germline V gene, CDR1 is SGHTA and CDR2 is FQGNSA. The CDR3 has 16 residues. In DNA, the CDR3 is TGTGCCAGCAGACTAAATCTAGCGGGGATTACAGATACGCAGTATTTT. It is translated as CASRLNLAGITDTQYF.

The V gene is TRBV19, the J gene TRBJ1-3, with D perhaps matching TRBD1 (6 bases). CDR3 size: 15 residues. CDR1 and CDR2 from the germline V gene are LNHDA and SQIVND (reference sequence). Trimming removed 4 bases from V and 2 bases from J, with 12 bases in between. As DNA, the CDR3 is TGTGCCAGTAGTACTACAGGGACCGCTGGAAACACCATATATTTT. It yields the protein CASSTTGTAGNTIYF.